The 17 T cell receptor beta chains in this list originate from one sample, sequenced in a study of T cell repertoires in cytomegalovirus infection (dated by TCRdb to between 2018 and 2021). The label giving this sample's treatment or condition can be read as: in vitro stimulation with specific CMV peptide epitopes to enrich CMV-specific T cells. The antigens of these receptors remain unknown. The instrument was an Illumina HiSeq 1500. TCRdb ran its own pipeline on the public reads, namely fastp trimming at Q25 and MiXCR clone calling, and kept in-frame beta chains. Rows matching on CDR3 protein sequence are summarized as one entry with the most common DNA and genes. Present in this sample are roughly 730,000 distinct CDR3 sequences, roughly a third of which were seen just once. Roughly 20% of the sample lies in the top ten. Here the sequenced sample was cultured PBMCs, taken from culture after CMV antigen stimulation. These receptors originate from a human donor in good health (CMV status not recorded). Some clones in this sample may be carry-over from other donors' samples.

The genes are TRBV7-9 and TRBJ2-4, with D hard to call. Trimming left V 5 bases short and J 7 bases short, with 12 bases between. Germline V gene sequence: CDR1 SEHNR, CDR2 FQNEAQ (reference sequence). The CDR3 runs 13 residues. This CDR3 is CASSPGASNIQYF. DNA for the CDR3: TGTGCCAGCAGCCCCGGAGCGAGCAACATTCAGTACTTC.

This clonotype was observed a handful of times. This rearrangement joins TRBV7-9 to TRBJ2-5; perhaps TRBD2 as D (6 bases). The CDR3 extends over 16 amino acids. Per the germline V gene, CDR1 is SEHNR and CDR2 is FQNEAQ (reference sequence). With 5 bases removed from V and 5 bases from J, the gap between germline ends came to 21 bases. The CDR3 DNA sequence: TGTGCCAGCAGCCCACCTCAGGGTAGCGGAGGGGAGACCCAGTACTTC. Translating gives CASSPPQGSGGETQYF. The full variable domain, completed using reference TRBV7-9 and TRBJ2-5, is DTGVSQNPRHKITKRGQNVTFRCDPISEHNRLYWYRQTLGQGPEFLTYFQNEAQLEKSRLLSDRFSAERPKGSFSTLEIQRTEQGDSAMYLCASSPPQGSGGETQYFGPGTRLLVL.

The genes are TRBV5-4 and TRBJ2-2, with a tentative D call TRBD2 (5 bases). Germline V gene data show CDR1 as SGHNT and CDR2 as YYREEE (reference sequence). Between the trimmed V and J ends, which lost 3 bases and 4 bases, there was a span of 13 bases. The CDR3 loop spans 15 amino acids. In DNA, the CDR3 is TGTGCCAGCAGCTCGTCGAGGCGGGCCACCGGGGAGCTGTTTTTT. Amino acids: CASSSSRRATGELFF.

CDR3 in amino acids: CASSQPGTVTDTQYF. The CDR3 nucleotides are TGCGCCAGCAGCCAGCCCGGGACAGTCACAGATACGCAGTATTTT. This chain connects TRBV4-1 to TRBJ2-3; TRBD1 matches at 7 bases. Germline V gene lookup returns CDR1 MGHRA and CDR2 YSYEKL. J gave up 2 bases and V 3 bases, and 5 bases lay outside the gene matches. CDR3 length: 15 amino acids.

This clonotype was picked up a small number of times. V gene TRBV28 combines with J gene TRBJ1-1; D is possibly TRBD1 (5 bases). This CDR3 has 17 amino acids. V was clipped by 2 bases and J by 5 bases, with 21 bases between them. Germline V lookup: CDR1 MDHEN, CDR2 SYDVKM. CDR3 nucleotides: TGTGCCAGCAGTTTAGGGGCTTGGGGTCAGGGAAATACTGAAGCTTTCTTT. Encoded protein: CASSLGAWGQGNTEAFF.

This chain uses TRBV29-1 with TRBJ1-2; TRBD1 might be the D (6 bases). CDR1 is SQVTM and CDR2 is ANQGSEA in the germline V gene. Trimming removed 6 bases at V and 8 bases at J, with 28 bases between. The CDR3 is 16 amino acids. The chain's CDR3 is CSVDKAIGGTFDGYTF. CDR3 sequence (DNA): TGCAGCGTGGACAAGGCGATAGGGGGGACCTTCGACGGCTACACCTTC.

This sequence joins TRBV6-1 and TRBJ2-7; D not certain. Germline CDR1 and CDR2: MNHNS and SASEGT. The CDR3 consists of 12 residues. V lost 1 base to trimming and J lost 6 bases, with 7 bases between them. Written as DNA, the CDR3 is TGTGCCAGCAGTGAAGACATCTTCGAGCAGTACTTC. It is translated as CASSEDIFEQYF.

The chain carries TRBV5-1 and TRBJ1-3; weak D call: TRBD1 (6 bases). Germline-derived CDR1 and CDR2 are SGHRS and YFSETQ. Trimming cost V 0 bases and J 4 bases, with 17 bases left between them. The CDR3 is made up of 17 amino acids. In nucleotides, the CDR3 is TGCGCCAGCAGCTTGGCTCTGCTCCGGGACAACGGAAACACCATATATTTT. Residues: CASSLALLRDNGNTIYF.

V is TRBV12-3 or TRBV12-4 and J is TRBJ2-1; TRBD2 is a possible D gene (6 bases). Trimming took off 5 bases at V and 12 bases at J, with 17 bases between the two ends. The CDR3 runs 13 residues. CDR3: CASSPIGGVVQFF. The CDR3 coding sequence is TGTGCCAGCAGTCCCATCGGGGGAGTAGTGCAGTTCTTC.

This rearrangement joins TRBV7-8 to TRBJ2-7; TRBD2 might be the D (5 bases). The CDR3 loop spans 14 amino acids. V was shortened by 2 bases and J by 5 bases, with 13 bases between the two germline ends. Germline lookup yields CDR1 SGHVS and CDR2 FQNEAQ. CDR3 amino acids: CASSLLRTLNEQYF. As DNA, the CDR3 is TGTGCCAGCAGCTTATTAAGGACTCTCAACGAGCAGTACTTC.

This clonotype was observed a few times. V is TRBV11-2 and J is TRBJ2-2; 8 nucleotides match TRBD2. Germline CDR1 reads SGHAT; CDR2 reads FQNNGV. The V segment lost 3 bases and the J segment 0 bases; nucleotides outside the gene matches: 3. The CDR3 has 16 residues. In nucleotides, the CDR3 is TGTGCCAGCAGCTTTCGACTAGCGTCGAACACCGGGGAGCTGTTTTTT. Its translation: CASSFRLASNTGELFF.

V usage is TRBV7-8 and J usage is TRBJ2-5; 9 nucleotides agree with TRBD2. Germline loops: CDR1 SGHVS, CDR2 FQNEAQ. CDR3 length: 17 amino acids. V was clipped by 2 bases and J by 2 bases; unmatched bases: 9. As DNA, the CDR3 is TGTGCCAGCAGCTTAAAAGGACTAGCGAGGAGGCAAGAGACCCAGTACTTC. This gives the protein CASSLKGLARRQETQYF.

This clonotype was seen many times. The chain carries TRBV12-3 or TRBV12-4 and TRBJ2-3; D remains ambiguous. The CDR3 loop spans 14 amino acids. V was pared by 3 bases and J by 2 bases, with 9 bases between. The CDR3 reads CASSLRRATDTQYF. CDR3 nucleotides: TGTGCCAGCAGTTTGCGAAGGGCCACAGATACGCAGTATTTT.

In this sample, this clonotype turned up a few times. V gene TRBV11-2 combines with J gene TRBJ2-1; D unclear. The CDR3 has 13 residues. CDR1 and CDR2 from the germline V gene are SGHAT and FQNNGV. With 5 bases removed from V and 5 bases from J, the gap between germline ends came to 10 bases. The CDR3 bases are TGTGCCAGCAGCGCTAGTCTTGACAATGAGCAGTTCTTC. This codes for CASSASLDNEQFF.

At least ten counts were recorded for this clonotype. The V call is TRBV6-1, the J call TRBJ1-1; 7 bases agree with TRBD1. Germline CDR1 reads MNHNS; CDR2 reads SASEGT. Trimming cost V 6 bases and J 3 bases; bases outside gene matches: 4. This CDR3 spans 13 amino acids. The CDR3 loop reads CASSSGGDTEAFF. CDR3 bases: TGTGCCAGCAGCTCAGGGGGTGACACTGAAGCTTTCTTT.

The chain has TRBV5-1 and TRBJ2-5, with 9 positions matching TRBD2. J gave up 5 bases and V 0 bases, and 5 bases lay outside the gene matches. The V gene's germline CDR1 is SGHRS and CDR2 YFSETQ. The CDR3 has 15 residues. The CDR3 sequence: CASSLEAGGSETQYF. CDR3 in DNA: TGCGCCAGCAGCTTGGAGGCGGGGGGGTCGGAGACCCAGTACTTC.

This clonotype was found a few times. The V gene is TRBV15, the J gene TRBJ2-1, with D hard to call. This CDR3 spans 15 amino acids. V lost 0 bases and J lost 1, with 7 bases in between. CDR1 is LNHNV and CDR2 is YYDKDF in the germline V gene (reference sequence). The CDR3 DNA reads as TGTGCCACCAGCAGAGATGGGGAATCCTACAATGAGCAGTTCTTC. Its protein is CATSRDGESYNEQFF.